The clone carrying this T cell receptor (beta chain) is categorized as medium-sized. What it binds is not known. This entry belongs to a study of tumor-infiltrating lymphocytes in primary liver carcinoma. Study-level findings and limits: Between tumor regions, pairs overlapped more than tumor-adjacent and tumor-blood pairs did.

Without any cell sorting, roughly 20-32 mg of bulk tissue yielded co-extracted RNA and DNA. The CDR3 has 13 residues. Trimming took 2 bases from V and 4 from J, leaving 8 bases between them. Germline-derived CDR1 and CDR2 are MDHEN and SYDVKM. Priming with a constant-region primer yielded TCR beta cDNA from roughly 0.45 ug total RNA. Sequencing libraries for TCR beta derived from three nested multiplex PCR rounds that used slightly modified ARM-PCR. A C-beta reverse primer was combined with TRBV1-TRBV30 forward primers in the first two PCR rounds, and each round had ten to eleven cycles. TCRdb itself ran the multiplex PCR reads through MiXCR, one entry per CDR3 protein. The sample consists of some 38,000 distinct CDR3 sequences, just under 75% of them appearing once.

The receptor comes from a man aged 35 to 55 with primary liver carcinoma and hepatitis B virus infection. V gene TRBV28 combines with J gene TRBJ1-2; unclear D gene. The material sequenced was liver tumor tissue from sampling region 4. Subset specified: tumor region T4, right-lateral pole. In DNA form, the CDR3 reads TGTGCCAGCAGTTTAATGGTCAGCTATGGCTACACCTTC. Encoded protein: CASSLMVSYGYTF.